These 10 T cell receptor beta chains originate from one sample sequenced in a study of T cell responses to AZD1222 COVID-19 vaccine. Method: immunoSEQ multiplex PCR; TCRdb's copy keeps in-frame clones and lacks some. Of tens of thousands of clones listed, approximately 89% were seen once; the top ten hold roughly 44%. Sequencing was performed on peripheral blood, taken on day 0 of AZD1222 vaccination. These receptors all come from an adult in good health.

The chain uses TRBV9 and TRBJ2-2; perhaps TRBD2 as D (6 bases). The V gene's germline CDR1 is SGDLS and CDR2 YYNGEE. The CDR3 extends over 17 amino acids. Trimming left V 0 bases short and J 4 bases short, with 16 bases between. The CDR3: CASSVAWRTTSTGELFF. The DNA for the CDR3 is TGTGCCAGCAGCGTAGCCTGGCGGACGACTAGCACCGGGGAGCTGTTTTTT.

The chain has TRBV25-1 and TRBJ1-1; unclear D gene. V was shortened by 3 bases and J by 1 base, with 6 bases between the two germline ends. This CDR3 is 13 amino acids long. CDR1 MGHDK and CDR2 SYGVNS come from the germline V gene. CDR3 in amino acids: CASSDVGNTEAFF. The CDR3 coding sequence is TGTGCCAGCAGTGACGTGGGGAACACTGAAGCTTTCTTT. Full variable domain (outside the CDR3, taken from reference TRBV25-1 and TRBJ1-1): EADIYQTPRYLVIGTGKKITLECSQTMGHDKMYWYQQDPGMELHLIHYSYGVNSTEKGDLSSESTVSRIRTEHFPLTLESARPSHTSQYLCASSDVGNTEAFFGQGTRLTVV.

This clone appeared a single time. Written as DNA, the CDR3 is TGTGCCAGCAGTGAAAACGCCAAAATGTCACCCCTCCACTTT. It yields the protein CASSENAKMSPLHF. The chain is built from TRBV2 and TRBJ1-6; D is unclear. CDR1 SNHLY and CDR2 FYNNEI come from the germline V gene. V was pared by 2 bases and J by 10 bases, with 12 bases between. The CDR3 is 14 residues long.

The chain joins TRBV5-4 to TRBJ2-3; TRBD1 aligns across 10 bases. The CDR3 runs 16 residues. Germline trimming cut 3 bases from V and 3 bases from J; bases unmatched to any gene: 7. From germline, CDR1 is SGHNT and CDR2 YYREEE (reference sequence). The CDR3 region has the DNA TGTGCCAGCAGCTCTGGTCGGGACAGGGGAACAGATACGCAGTATTTT. Its translation: CASSSGRDRGTDTQYF. Variable domain in full (rest from reference TRBV5-4 and TRBJ2-3): ETGVTQSPTHLIKTRGQQVTLRCSSQSGHNTVSWYQQALGQGPQFIFQYYREEENGRGNFPPRFSGLQFPNYSSELNVNALELDDSALYLCASSSGRDRGTDTQYFGPGTRLTVL.

The chain uses TRBV7-9 and TRBJ1-5; TRBD1 matches 9 bases. Germline V gene lookup returns CDR1 SEHNR and CDR2 FQNEAQ (reference sequence). V shed 1 base and J 7 bases; nucleotides not matched to a gene: 17. This CDR3 region has 19 residues. CDR3 in amino acids: CASSLGPNTGTGFGQPQHF. The DNA of the CDR3 is TGTGCCAGCAGCTTAGGACCGAATACCGGGACAGGGTTTGGACAGCCCCAGCATTTT.

This chain uses TRBV2 with TRBJ2-7; the D is unclear. CDR1 and CDR2 from the germline V gene are SNHLY and FYNNEI. The CDR3 sequence is 15 residues long. Deletions cut 7 bases from V and 3 bases from J, with 19 bases between. The CDR3 nucleotides are TGTGCCAGCAACACGGGCCTCCAAGGGCTCTACGAGCAGTACTTC. Translated, it gives CASNTGLQGLYEQYF.

The V gene is TRBV7-8, the J gene TRBJ2-2; D unresolved. CDR1 is SGHVS and CDR2 is FQNEAQ in the germline V gene. This CDR3 is 15 amino acids long. The V gene lost 1 base and the J gene lost 2 bases, with 8 bases spanning the gap. For the CDR3, the DNA is TGTGCCAGCAGCTTAGTGGCCACTAACACCGGGGAGCTGTTTTTT. It yields the protein CASSLVATNTGELFF.

This chain joins TRBV19 and TRBJ1-6; D is unclear. The CDR3 loop spans 14 amino acids. With 4 bases removed from V and 2 bases from J, the gap between germline ends came to 6 bases. CDR1 is LNHDA and CDR2 is SQIVND in the germline V gene (reference sequence). CDR3 amino acids: CASSTTAYNSPLHF. CDR3 nucleotide sequence: TGTGCCAGTAGTACCACAGCCTATAATTCACCCCTCCACTTT.

The chain recombines TRBV7-9 with TRBJ2-1, with 11 positions matching TRBD2. The CDR3 contains 16 residues. Germline V gives CDR1 SEHNR, CDR2 FQNEAQ (reference sequence). V was pared by 5 bases and J by 9 bases, with 12 bases of the junction left unmatched. CDR3 residues: CASSVPSLAGGGEQFF. For the CDR3, the DNA is TGTGCCAGCAGCGTACCTAGTCTAGCGGGGGGCGGTGAGCAGTTCTTC. Drawing the rest from reference TRBV7-9 and TRBJ2-1, the complete variable domain is DTGVSQNPRHKITKRGQNVTFRCDPISEHNRLYWYRQTLGQGPEFLTYFQNEAQLEKSRLLSDRFSAERPKGSFSTLEIQRTEQGDSAMYLCASSVPSLAGGGEQFFGPGTRLTVL.

The CDR3 region is CASSSNTGVGGYTF. The CDR3 nucleotides read TGTGCCAGCAGCTCTAACACCGGGGTCGGAGGCTACACCTTC. This chain connects TRBV7-2 to TRBJ1-2; D not resolved. The CDR3 loop spans 14 amino acids. Between the trimmed V and J ends, which lost 4 bases and 8 bases, there was a span of 17 bases. Germline CDR1 and CDR2: SGHTA and FQGNSA.